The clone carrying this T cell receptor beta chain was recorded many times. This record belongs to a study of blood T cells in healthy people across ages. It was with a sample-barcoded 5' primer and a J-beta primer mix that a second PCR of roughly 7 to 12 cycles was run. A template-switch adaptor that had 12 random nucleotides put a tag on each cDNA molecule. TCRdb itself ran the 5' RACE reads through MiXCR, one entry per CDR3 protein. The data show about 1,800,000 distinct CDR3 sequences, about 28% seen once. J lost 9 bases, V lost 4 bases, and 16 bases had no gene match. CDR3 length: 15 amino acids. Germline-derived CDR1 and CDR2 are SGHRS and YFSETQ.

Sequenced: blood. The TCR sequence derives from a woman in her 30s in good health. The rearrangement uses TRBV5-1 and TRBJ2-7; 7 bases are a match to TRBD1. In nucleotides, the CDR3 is TGCGCCAGCAGCAGCACAGGGGTTTCGTTTAGGACGCAGTACTTC. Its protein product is CASSSTGVSFRTQYF.